The 25 T cell receptor beta chains given below trace back to one sample, sequenced in a study of human T cells and chemical hapten exposure. TCRdb recomputed calls from the RACE reads with MiXCR, one row per CDR3 protein. This table has around 130,000 distinct CDR3 sequences, about 9.4% appearing once. Time point denoted: healthy volunteer bleed at 2 weeks. RNA extraction used unfractionated whole blood as the source of total RNA. Source material: whole blood. All receptors derive from a male donor in good health. Some clones in this sample may be carry-over from other donors' samples.

Ten or more counts support this clonotype. The chain is built from TRBV2 and TRBJ2-3, with 9 positions matching TRBD1. This CDR3 has 14 residues. Looked up from germline, CDR1 is SNHLY and CDR2 is FYNNEI. Losses at the gene ends were 7 bases for V and 1 base for J; bases not matched to a gene: 3. The CDR3 DNA reads as TGTGCCAGCAATAGGGACAGGGGCACAGATACGCAGTATTTT. Amino acid sequence: CASNRDRGTDTQYF.

V gene TRBV5-6 combines with J gene TRBJ2-1; TRBD2 aligns across 12 bases. The V gene's germline CDR1 is SGHDT and CDR2 YYEEEE. Germline trimming cut 0 bases from V and 9 bases from J; bases unmatched to any gene: 7. CDR3 length: 16 amino acids. The CDR3 spells CASSLAFGLAGSEQFF. The CDR3 DNA reads as TGTGCCAGCAGCTTGGCCTTCGGACTAGCGGGGAGTGAGCAGTTCTTC. Variable domain in full (rest from reference TRBV5-6 and TRBJ2-1): DAGVTQSPTHLIKTRGQQVTLRCSPKSGHDTVSWYQQALGQGPQFIFQYYEEEERQRGNFPDRFSGHQFPNYSSELNVNALLLGDSALYLCASSLAFGLAGSEQFFGPGTRLTVL.

This clonotype was seen repeatedly, ten times or more. The chain links TRBV2 to TRBJ1-2; 12 bases map to TRBD1. The CDR3 totals 15 residues. The trim removed 6 bases at V and 4 bases at J, leaving 6 bases unmatched. Germline-derived CDR1 and CDR2 are SNHLY and FYNNEI. CDR3 nucleotides: TGTGCCAGCAGCGGGGGACAGGGGGCCCTCTATGGCTACACCTTC. This sequence encodes CASSGGQGALYGYTF.

This clonotype was detected only a few times. This chain joins TRBV2 and TRBJ2-5; tentatively, D is TRBD1 (6 bases). V lost 6 bases, J lost 5 bases, and 10 bases lay in between. This CDR3 region has 12 residues. Germline-derived CDR1 and CDR2 are SNHLY and FYNNEI. The CDR3 bases are TGTGCCAGCAGGCCTAGGGGGGAGACCCAGTACTTC. It encodes CASRPRGETQYF. The full variable domain, its missing parts supplied by reference TRBV2 and TRBJ2-5, is EPEVTQTPSHQVTQMGQEVILRCVPISNHLYFYWYRQILGQKVEFLVSFYNNEISEKSEIFDDQFSVERPDGSNFTLKIRSTKLEDSAMYFCASRPRGETQYFGPGTRLLVL.

V gene TRBV5-1 combines with J gene TRBJ2-7; D tentatively fits TRBD1 or TRBD2 (5 bases each). The CDR3 runs 14 residues. Germline V CDR1 and CDR2: SGHRS, YFSETQ. V shed 4 bases and J shed 5 bases, with 16 bases lying between them. The CDR3 sequence: CASSDGTQVDEQYF. CDR3 DNA sequence: TGCGCCAGCAGCGACGGGACCCAGGTCGACGAGCAGTACTTC. The full variable domain, with the rest looked up from reference TRBV5-1 and TRBJ2-7, is KAGVTQTPRYLIKTRGQQVTLSCSPISGHRSVSWYQQTPGQGLQFLFEYFSETQRNKGNFPGRFSGRQFSNSRSEMNVSTLELGDSALYLCASSDGTQVDEQYFGPGTRLTVT.

DNA for the CDR3: TGTGCCAGCAGTTTTCTGACAGCTGGAAACACCATATATTTT. Its protein is CASSFLTAGNTIYF. The gene calls are TRBV12-3 or TRBV12-4 and TRBJ1-3, with D possibly being TRBD1 (5 bases). Trimming cost V 3 bases and J 2 bases, with 8 bases left between them. This CDR3 is 14 amino acids long.

In its sample, this clonotype was seen many times. The chain uses TRBV14 and TRBJ2-1, with TRBD2 matching 9 bases. The CDR3 sequence is 16 residues long. The V segment lost 0 bases and the J segment 7 bases; nucleotides outside the gene matches: 7. Germline lookup yields CDR1 SGHDN and CDR2 FVKESK. The CDR3 is CASSQEGSAGGNEQFF. In DNA, the CDR3 is TGTGCCAGCAGCCAAGAAGGCTCCGCGGGGGGGAATGAGCAGTTCTTC.

This clonotype was seen a handful of times. The chain combines TRBV29-1 with TRBJ2-3; D unclear. Trimming took off 3 bases at V and 4 bases at J, with 5 bases between the two ends. Germline V CDR1 and CDR2: SQVTM, ANQGSEA. CDR3 length: 11 residues. The CDR3 spells CSVDSSDTQYF. In nucleotides, the CDR3 is TGCAGCGTTGATAGCTCAGATACGCAGTATTTT.

The table lists this clonotype with a few counts. This chain joins TRBV4-3 and TRBJ2-7; tentative D call: TRBD1 (5 bases). This CDR3 region has 15 residues. V lost 0 bases and J 3 bases, leaving 12 bases between the germline ends. CDR1 and CDR2 from the germline V gene are LGHNA and YSLEER. The CDR3 nucleotides are TGCGCCAGCAGCCAAGACAGGACAAGGGGCTACGAGCAGTACTTC. This sequence encodes CASSQDRTRGYEQYF.

A few counts support this clonotype. This chain links TRBV29-1 with TRBJ1-4; 9 nucleotides line up with TRBD1. Unmatched junction bases numbered 5, after V lost 3 bases and J lost 9 bases. The V gene's germline CDR1 is SQVTM and CDR2 ANQGSEA. The CDR3 sequence is 13 residues long. The CDR3: CSVDSGTGQKLFF. The DNA for the CDR3 is TGCAGCGTTGATAGTGGGACAGGGCAAAAACTGTTTTTT.

This clonotype was seen repeatedly, ten times or more. This chain connects TRBV24-1 to TRBJ2-3; tentatively, D is TRBD1 (6 bases). Trimming removed 4 bases from V and 6 bases from J, with 13 bases in between. Germline CDR1 reads KGHDR; CDR2 reads SFDVKD. The CDR3 runs 14 residues. The chain's CDR3 is CATSEGQSVDTQYF. For the CDR3, the DNA is TGTGCCACCAGTGAGGGACAATCGGTTGATACGCAGTATTTT.

This clonotype was seen a few times. The V gene is TRBV6-2 or TRBV6-3, the J gene TRBJ2-1; D call uncertain. Germline CDR1 is MNHEY and CDR2 is SVGEGT. The CDR3 has 13 amino acids. The germline V and J ends were trimmed by 2 bases and 4 bases, with 6 bases remaining between them. The CDR3 here is CASSYKVYNEQFF. For the CDR3, the DNA is TGTGCCAGCAGTTACAAAGTTTACAATGAGCAGTTCTTC.

The J gene is TRBJ2-7, the V gene TRBV2; TRBD1 or TRBD2 may be the D gene (5 bases each). CDR1 is SNHLY and CDR2 is FYNNEI in the germline V gene. The CDR3 covers 14 residues. Trimming shortened V by 8 bases and J by 0 bases, and 14 bases separated the two germline ends. The chain's CDR3 is CASRDGLSSYEQYF. The CDR3 bases are TGTGCCAGCCGGGACGGGTTAAGCTCCTACGAGCAGTACTTC.

Only a few counts were recorded for this clonotype. The chain couples TRBV7-9 to TRBJ2-1, with unresolved D. CDR3 length equals 13 residues. Trimming took off 2 bases at V and 6 bases at J, with 8 bases between the two ends. Germline CDR1 reads SEHNR; CDR2 reads FQNEAQ (reference sequence). CDR3 DNA sequence: TGTGCCAGCAGCTTAACGGTAGGCAATGAGCAGTTCTTC. Translation: CASSLTVGNEQFF. The variable domain in full, completed from reference TRBV7-9 and TRBJ2-1, reads DTGVSQNPRHKITKRGQNVTFRCDPISEHNRLYWYRQTLGQGPEFLTYFQNEAQLEKSRLLSDRFSAERPKGSFSTLEIQRTEQGDSAMYLCASSLTVGNEQFFGPGTRLTVL.

This clonotype has at least ten counts. The rearrangement links TRBV20-1 to TRBJ2-3; 11 nucleotides align to TRBD2. CDR1 DFQATT and CDR2 SNEGSKA come from the germline V gene (reference sequence). The J segment lost 4 bases and the V segment lost 3 bases, leaving 9 bases of the junction unmatched. The CDR3 totals 16 residues. This CDR3 reads CSASPFSGRAPDTQYF. The CDR3 DNA is TGCAGTGCTAGCCCTTTTAGCGGGAGGGCCCCAGATACGCAGTATTTT.

The chain uses TRBV9 and TRBJ2-3, with 11 bases fitting TRBD2. Losses at the gene ends were 3 bases for V and 2 bases for J; bases not matched to a gene: 11. Germline CDR1 SGDLS, CDR2 YYNGEE. This CDR3 is built from 18 residues. In DNA, the CDR3 is TGTGCCAGCAGCGGCGCCCTGTTACTAGCGGGGGTCACAGATACGCAGTATTTT. It codes for CASSGALLLAGVTDTQYF.

The V gene is TRBV6-2 or TRBV6-3, the J gene TRBJ1-5; D perhaps matches TRBD1 (6 bases). Per the germline V gene, CDR1 is MNHEY and CDR2 is SVGEGT. The CDR3 length is 15 residues. V was trimmed by 2 bases and J by 5 bases, leaving 13 bases between them. The CDR3 sequence: CASSYLGGAYQPQHF. CDR3 bases: TGTGCCAGCAGTTACCTAGGGGGGGCCTATCAGCCCCAGCATTTT.

This clonotype was seen at least ten times. The chain joins TRBV3-1 to TRBJ2-1, with 8 positions matching TRBD1. This CDR3 region has 14 residues. CDR1 LGHDT and CDR2 YNNKEL come from the germline V gene (reference sequence). V lost 4 bases and J lost 3; bases outside the gene matches: 2. This CDR3 is CASSRTGFYNEQFF. In DNA form, the CDR3 reads TGTGCCAGCAGCCGGACAGGGTTCTACAATGAGCAGTTCTTC.

This clonotype turned up a few times. This rearrangement joins TRBV19 to TRBJ2-2; the match to TRBD1 covers 9 bases. Germline CDR1 LNHDA, CDR2 SQIVND (reference sequence). With 6 bases clipped from V and 7 bases from J, the junction kept 9 bases outside the gene matches. The CDR3 covers 15 residues. CDR3 protein: CASRVGQGSHGELFF. The DNA for the CDR3 is TGTGCCAGTAGGGTCGGACAGGGGTCCCACGGGGAGCTGTTTTTT.

This clonotype was detected a few times. In DNA form, the CDR3 reads TGTGCCAGCAGCTTAAAAGAGTACGGCACCGGGGAGCTGTTTTTT. Its protein is CASSLKEYGTGELFF. The V and J genes are TRBV11-2 and TRBJ2-2; D gene uncertain. The CDR3 runs to 15 residues. The germline CDR1 and CDR2 sequences are SGHAT and FQNNGV. Trimming shortened V by 2 bases and J by 4 bases, and 11 bases separated the two germline ends.

There are many counts of this clonotype. For the CDR3, the DNA is TGTGCCACATCTTTGGCTGGGAGGAATGAGCAGTTCTTC. Its translation: CATSLAGRNEQFF. J is TRBJ2-1 and V is TRBV6-2 or TRBV6-3, with D maybe TRBD2 (6 bases). From germline, CDR1 is MNHEY and CDR2 SVGEGT. The CDR3 sequence is 13 residues long. Deletions cut 10 bases from V and 7 bases from J, with 17 bases between.

V gene TRBV7-9 combines with J gene TRBJ2-2; 9 nucleotides match TRBD2. Germline-derived CDR1 and CDR2 are SEHNR and FQNEAQ (reference sequence). The CDR3 totals 16 residues. V lost 1 base and J lost 5; bases outside the gene matches: 5. CDR3 residues: CASSLVAGAGTGELFF. Here the CDR3 DNA reads TGTGCCAGCAGCTTAGTAGCGGGAGCCGGTACCGGGGAGCTGTTTTTT.

This clonotype was counted between two and nine times. The chain is built from TRBV5-1 and TRBJ2-2; D gene unclear. The CDR3 length is 14 residues. Germline CDR1 and CDR2: SGHRS and YFSETQ. The germline V and J ends were trimmed by 0 bases and 6 bases, with 9 bases remaining between them. CDR3 protein: CASSLEGSAGELFF. The CDR3 coding sequence is TGCGCCAGCAGCTTGGAAGGCAGCGCCGGGGAGCTGTTTTTT.

On this clonotype: Its ends do not fully match the called genes, so a read error is possible. The J gene is TRBJ2-7, the V gene TRBV9; D gene ambiguous. The CDR3 runs 13 residues. The germline V gene has CDR1 SGDLS and CDR2 YYNGEE. The CDR3 sequence is CAISAGLSSEQYF. CDR3 nucleotide sequence: TGTGCCATCAGCGCTGGTCTTTCGAGTGAGCAGTACTTC.

The CDR3 sequence: CASSELKMGAFF. Here the CDR3 DNA reads TGTGCCAGCAGTGAACTCAAAATGGGAGCTTTCTTT. The rearrangement links TRBV6-1 to TRBJ1-1, with D unresolved. This CDR3 is 12 amino acids long. Trimming took 2 bases from V and 10 from J, leaving 11 bases between them. Germline V gene data show CDR1 as MNHNS and CDR2 as SASEGT.